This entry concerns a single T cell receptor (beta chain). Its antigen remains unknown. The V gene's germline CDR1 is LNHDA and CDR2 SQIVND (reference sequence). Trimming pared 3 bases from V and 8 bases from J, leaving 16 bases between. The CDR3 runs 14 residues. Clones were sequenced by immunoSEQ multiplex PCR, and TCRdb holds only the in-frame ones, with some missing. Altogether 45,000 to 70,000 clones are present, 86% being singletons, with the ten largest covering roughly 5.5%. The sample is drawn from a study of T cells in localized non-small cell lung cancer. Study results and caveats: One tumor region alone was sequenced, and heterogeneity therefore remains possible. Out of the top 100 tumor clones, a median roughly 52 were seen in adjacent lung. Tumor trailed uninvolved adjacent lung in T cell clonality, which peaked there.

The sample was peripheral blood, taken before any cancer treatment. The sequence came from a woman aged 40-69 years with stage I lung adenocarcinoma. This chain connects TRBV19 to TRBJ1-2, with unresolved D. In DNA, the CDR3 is TGTGCCAGTAGTATCCCTGGGTTACGGTACGGCTACACCTTC. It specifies CASSIPGLRYGYTF. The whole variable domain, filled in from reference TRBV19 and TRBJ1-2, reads DGGITQSPKYLFRKEGQNVTLSCEQNLNHDAMYWYRQDPGQGLRLIYYSQIVNDFQKGDIAEGYSVSREKKESFPLTVTSAQKNPTAFYLCASSIPGLRYGYTFGSGTRLTVV.